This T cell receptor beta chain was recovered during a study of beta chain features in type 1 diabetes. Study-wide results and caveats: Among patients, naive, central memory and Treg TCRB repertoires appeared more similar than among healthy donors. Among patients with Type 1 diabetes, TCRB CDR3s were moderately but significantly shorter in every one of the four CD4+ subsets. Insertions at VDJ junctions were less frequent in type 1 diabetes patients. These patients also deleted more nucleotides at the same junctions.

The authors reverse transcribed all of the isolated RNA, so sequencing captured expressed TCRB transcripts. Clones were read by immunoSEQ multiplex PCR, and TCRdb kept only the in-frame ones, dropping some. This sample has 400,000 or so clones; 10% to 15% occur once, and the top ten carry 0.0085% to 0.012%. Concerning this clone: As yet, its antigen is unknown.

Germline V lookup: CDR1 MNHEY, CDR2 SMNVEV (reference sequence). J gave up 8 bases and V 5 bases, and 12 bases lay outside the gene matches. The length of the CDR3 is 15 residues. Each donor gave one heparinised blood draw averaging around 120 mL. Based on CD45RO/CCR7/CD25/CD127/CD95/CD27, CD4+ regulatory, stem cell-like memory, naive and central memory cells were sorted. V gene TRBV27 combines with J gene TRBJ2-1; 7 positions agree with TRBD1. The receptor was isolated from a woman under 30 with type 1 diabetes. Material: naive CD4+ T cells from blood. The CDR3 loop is CASSQGNRGWDEQFF. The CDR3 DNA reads TGTGCCAGCAGTCAGGGCAACAGGGGCTGGGATGAGCAGTTCTTC.